Each of the 2 T cell receptor beta chains below was sequenced from the same sample in a study of shared clonotypes between healthy human individuals. Assay used: immunoSEQ multiplex PCR; TCRdb lists only in-frame clones, some missing. The sample has about 2.3 million clones; 85% to 95% are singletons. The sequencing sample was made of naive CD4+ T cells from PBMCs. Regarding subset: CD45RA+ positively selected. These TCRs come from a man younger than 35 in good health. Some clones in this sample may be carry-over from other donors' samples.

The chain joins TRBV29-1 to TRBJ2-1, with D hard to call. This CDR3 has 13 residues. Germline V gene lookup returns CDR1 SQVTM and CDR2 ANQGSEA. The germline V and J ends were trimmed by 3 bases and 3 bases, with 9 bases remaining between them. CDR3 nucleotide sequence: TGCAGCGTTGAGGGTGGAATCTACAATGAGCAGTTCTTC. Protein product: CSVEGGIYNEQFF.

This clone showed up just a few times. Other DNA sequences in this sample translate to the same CDR3. The J gene is TRBJ1-1, the V gene TRBV7-3; D remains unclear. V shed 0 bases and J shed 4 bases, with 6 bases lying between them. The CDR3 consists of 13 residues. Germline V gives CDR1 SGHTA, CDR2 FQGTGA. The CDR3 loop reads CASSLTRTTEAFF. CDR3 sequence (DNA): TGTGCCAGCAGCTTAACGAGGACCACTGAAGCTTTCTTT. Together with reference TRBV7-3 and TRBJ1-1, the CDR3 gives the full variable domain: GAGVSQTPSNKVTEKGKYVELRCDPISGHTALYWYRQSLGQGPEFLIYFQGTGAADDSGLPNDRFFAVRPEGSVSTLKIQRTERGDSAVYLCASSLTRTTEAFFGQGTRLTVV.